This T cell receptor (beta chain) was retrieved from a study of CD8+CD57+ T cells in acquired aplastic anemia. Study findings and constraints: Between patients and controls, about 30 CD8+ CDR3 sequences were found in common.

The table lists this clonotype with many counts. Antigen unknown. V trimming: 3 bases; J trimming: 2 bases; junction bases outside the gene matches: 6. There are 16 residues in the CDR3. The germline V gene encodes CDR1 SGDLS and CDR2 YYNGEE. According to the study, genomic DNA was the template for TCR beta VDJ and CDR3 profiling. TCRdb reprocessed the reads with MiXCR, giving one entry per CDR3 protein. The table includes about 250,000 distinct CDR3 sequences, more than 40% detected once. Patients selected for sequencing had displayed CD8+CD57+ cell expansion by flow cytometry. Blood came from patients not yet given any therapy.

The specimen sequenced was sorted CD4+, CD8+, or CD8+CD57+ T cells (not recorded which) from PBMCs. This clonotype was sampled from a human donor with aplastic anemia. The chain joins TRBV9 to TRBJ2-3, with 10 bases lining up with TRBD2. The CDR3 sequence: CASSGASGGTTDTQYF. CDR3 DNA: TGTGCCAGCAGCGGGGCTAGCGGGGGCACCACAGATACGCAGTATTTT.